A single sample gave rise to the 5 T cell receptor beta chains below, sequenced in a study of regulatory T cells in long-lasting Graves disease. Construction of the TCR beta libraries employed iRepertoire HTBI primers in conjunction with Arm-PCR of CDR3 regions. TCRdb reprocessed the multiplex PCR reads via MiXCR and lists one record per CDR3 protein. Of roughly 500,000 distinct CDR3 sequences in the sample, roughly 14% were seen once. Time point given: newly diagnosed GD, antithyroid drugs for less than 3 months. After RNA was extracted from PBMCs, the TCR library was made from it. The sample was also reused in another study, on T cells in Graves' hyperthyroidism and ophthalmopathy.

Material: peripheral blood mononuclear cells (PBMCs), obtained at new diagnosis, from a patient treated with antithyroid drugs. These receptor sequences come from a man aged 30 to 39 with Graves disease.

This clonotype occurred once. A far larger clone is off by one base, so a read error is likely. The chain couples TRBV7-3 to TRBJ2-1; no firm D call. The better agreement between TRBJ2-5 and the DNA end casts doubt on the J call. Germline assignment: CDR1 SGHTA and CDR2 FQGTGA. The CDR3 length is 15 residues. The CDR3 here is CASSPQYAGQETQYF. CDR3 sequence (DNA): TGTGCCAGCAGCCCCCAATACGCCGGACAAGAGACCCAGTACTTC.

This clonotype was detected many times. The CDR3 DNA reads TGCAGTGCTCACGGTGGGGCGGGAGCGCCGACAGATACGCAGTATTTT. As protein: CSAHGGAGAPTDTQYF. The chain is built from TRBV20-1 and TRBJ2-3, with TRBD2 matching 7 bases. CDR3 length: 16 residues. V trimming: 5 bases; J trimming: 3 bases; junction bases outside the gene matches: 14. Germline values: CDR1 DFQATT, CDR2 SNEGSKA (reference sequence).

The chain combines TRBV4-2 with TRBJ2-1; D might be TRBD2 (5 bases). Per the germline V gene, CDR1 is LGHNA and CDR2 is YNFKEQ. Between the trimmed V and J ends, which lost 0 bases and 5 bases, there was a span of 11 bases. This CDR3 spans 15 amino acids. DNA for the CDR3: TGTGCCAGCAGCCAAGACCTAGTGGGAGACAATGAGCAGTTCTTC. This gives the protein CASSQDLVGDNEQFF.

V usage is TRBV30 and J usage is TRBJ1-4; D possibly corresponds to TRBD1 (5 bases). Trimming stripped 4 bases from V and 8 bases from J, with 11 bases between. The germline gives CDR1 GTSNPN, CDR2 SVGIG (reference sequence). The CDR3 consists of 12 residues. The CDR3 here is CAWTGGDEKLFF. CDR3 nucleotide sequence: TGTGCCTGGACTGGGGGGGACGAAAAACTGTTTTTT.

This clonotype was counted between two and nine times. The rearrangement uses TRBV19 and TRBJ1-5; perhaps TRBD1 as D (6 bases). Germline V gives CDR1 LNHDA, CDR2 SQIVND (reference sequence). V lost 3 bases and J 2 bases, leaving 14 bases between the germline ends. The CDR3 consists of 16 residues. The CDR3 here is CASSILRGRGNQPQHF. The CDR3 bases are TGTGCCAGTAGTATTCTCAGGGGTCGAGGCAATCAGCCCCAGCATTTT. Full variable domain (missing parts from reference TRBV19 and TRBJ1-5): DGGITQSPKYLFRKEGQNVTLSCEQNLNHDAMYWYRQDPGQGLRLIYYSQIVNDFQKGDIAEGYSVSREKKESFPLTVTSAQKNPTAFYLCASSILRGRGNQPQHFGDGTRLSIL.